The T cell receptor (beta chain) described here comes from a study of shared clonotypes between healthy human individuals. Study results and caveats: Clonotype sharing levels among donors were expected to vary with sequencing depth.

Data came from immunoSEQ multiplex PCR; TCRdb stores just in-frame clones and leaves some out. The sample has some 490,000 clones; 81% are singletons. Trimming pared 0 bases from V and 5 bases from J, leaving 13 bases between. The CDR3 length is 16 residues. The germline gives CDR1 MGHRA, CDR2 YSYEKL. This clone was recorded only once. Its cognate antigen is unknown. This sequence was found in a woman in her thirties or forties in good health. Some clones in this sample may be carry-over from other donors' samples. Material: PBMCs. The chain couples TRBV4-1 to TRBJ1-4, with unresolved D. The CDR3 protein is CASSQDILRKNEKLFF. The CDR3 nucleotides read TGCGCCAGCAGCCAAGACATACTGAGGAAAAATGAAAAACTGTTTTTT.